Listed below are T cell receptor beta chains from one sample, sequenced in a study of T cell repertoires in cytomegalovirus infection. Each CDR3 protein is one row after TCRdb ran MiXCR on the reads. Of roughly 230,000 distinct CDR3 sequences listed, 9% to 15% are singletons. Sequencing was performed on PBMCs. The receptor source for this set is a human donor in good health (CMV status not recorded). Some clones in this sample may be carry-over from other donors' samples. Each CDR3 is given with its conserved first and last residue. Clone size is given for some rows only: seen once, a few or many times, or a class if the clone is expanded.

>many|TRBJ2-3|TRBV7-2
CASTYLGVGTDTQYF
>few|TRBJ2-1|TRBV12-3/TRBV12-4
CASSPFSGRNYNEQFF
>-|TRBJ1-4|TRBV7-9
CASSPGQGPSNEKLFF
>few|TRBJ1-4|TRBV2
CATVSGVTNEKLFF
>-|TRBJ1-1|TRBV19
CASRGGQVVNTEAFF
>-|TRBJ2-3|TRBV7-4
CASSFSLALNTDTQYF
>many|TRBJ2-1|TRBV7-8
CASSRDPGDWDEQFF
>many|TRBJ2-3|TRBV7-2
CASSFITTGISDTDTQYF
>-|TRBJ2-7|TRBV30
CAWSRDRNYEQYF
>many|TRBJ2-1|TRBV12-3/TRBV12-4
CASSFGVSSYNEQFF
>few|TRBJ1-5|TRBV11-3
CASSFGADQPQHF
>many|TRBJ2-7|TRBV10-3
CAISAGTPYEQYF
>many|TRBJ2-7|TRBV7-2
CASSPNSGTGGYEQYF
>few|TRBJ2-7|TRBV6-6
CASSPPGRKYEQYF
>many|TRBJ2-7|TRBV28
CASRSSRDRFIYEQYF
>-|TRBJ1-2|TRBV19
CASSIGEGNGGGYTF
>many|TRBJ1-1|TRBV7-9
CASTQGGPWAFF
>-|TRBJ2-1|TRBV30
CAYDRDRDPYNEQFF
>many|TRBJ1-2|TRBV7-2
CASSLGGTRNYGYTF
>-|TRBJ1-6|TRBV5-4
CASSTDPGTGDHF
>few|TRBJ2-2|TRBV19
CASSIALNTGELFF
>many|TRBJ1-2|TRBV5-6
CASSLVPGPSGYTF
>many|TRBJ2-3|TRBV7-2
CASSPTSGQPTDTQYF